This TCR beta chain came from a study of blood T cell repertoires in COVID-19. The wider study: Specimens from acute and convalescent COVID-19 originated in the United States, Italy and Spain. From T cells, B-cell-depleted T cells, or PBMCs came the material, which was cDNA or gDNA.

In the original workflow: Reference gene primer amplification yielded estimated nucleated cell counts. Sequencing was performed with immunoSEQ multiplex PCR; in TCRdb, only in-frame clones are kept and a portion is missing. The DNA gave D and trimming, while V, J and clone size come from that table. The data show approximately 350,000 clones, approximately 89% seen once. Losses at the gene ends were 4 bases for V and 4 bases for J; bases not matched to a gene: 7. Looked up from germline, CDR1 is SGHNT and CDR2 is YYREEE (reference sequence). The CDR3 has 15 amino acids. The TCR sequence derives from a young woman who had recovered from COVID-19. The rearrangement joins TRBV5-4 to TRBJ1-1, with TRBD1 identical over 10 bases. What was sequenced was peripheral blood. The CDR3 DNA reads TGTGCCAGCAGCCCCGGAGGGACAGGGGCCACTGAAGCTTTCTTT. This gives the protein CASSPGGTGATEAFF.